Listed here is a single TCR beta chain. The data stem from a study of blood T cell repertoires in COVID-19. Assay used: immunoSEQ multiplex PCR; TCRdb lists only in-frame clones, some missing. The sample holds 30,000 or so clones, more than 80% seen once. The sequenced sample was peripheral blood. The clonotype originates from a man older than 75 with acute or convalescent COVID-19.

The CDR3 DNA reads as TGTGCCTGGAGTAGCCAGGGTTATGGCTACACCTTC. Its translation: CAWSSQGYGYTF. The V gene is TRBV30, the J gene TRBJ1-2, with D possibly being TRBD1 (5 bases). Trimming removed 2 bases at V and 5 bases at J, with 9 bases between. This CDR3 has 12 residues. From germline, CDR1 is GTSNPN and CDR2 SVGIG (reference sequence).